What follows are 27 T cell receptor beta chains derived from one specimen sequenced in a study of blood T cell repertoires in COVID-19. Data came from immunoSEQ multiplex PCR; TCRdb stores just in-frame clones and leaves some out. The sample records 150,000 or so clones, 80% to 90% being singletons. The specimen was peripheral blood. The receptors shown here come from a human donor in a cohort sampled during active COVID-19.

V gene TRBV6-2 or TRBV6-3 combines with J gene TRBJ1-5, with unresolved D. The CDR3 covers 14 residues. CDR1 is MNHEY, CDR2 SVGEGT, per germline. The ends were cut back, 6 bases at V and 5 bases at J, with 14 bases in the middle. The CDR3: CASSPPERHQPQHF. The CDR3, as DNA: TGTGCCAGCAGCCCCCCAGAGAGGCATCAGCCCCAGCATTTT.

This chain links TRBV6-2 or TRBV6-3 with TRBJ1-5; 11 bases align to TRBD1. Germline trimming cut 5 bases from V and 6 bases from J; bases unmatched to any gene: 6. The germline V gene encodes CDR1 MNHEY and CDR2 SVGEGT. This CDR3 has 15 residues. CDR3 DNA sequence: TGTGCCAGCAGTCCCAGGGGACAGGGGGGTCAGCCCCAGCATTTT. Protein product: CASSPRGQGGQPQHF.

The V call is TRBV27, the J call TRBJ2-5, with TRBD1 matching 8 bases. The J segment lost 7 bases and the V segment lost 0 bases, leaving 7 bases of the junction unmatched. Germline V gives CDR1 MNHEY, CDR2 SMNVEV (reference sequence). This CDR3 comprises 15 residues. The CDR3 reads CASSLSGQAQGTQYF. The CDR3 DNA reads as TGTGCCAGCAGTTTATCGGGACAGGCCCAGGGGACCCAGTACTTC.

The CDR3 here is CASSGRDRGRPYEQYF. For the CDR3, the DNA is TGCGCCAGCAGCGGCCGGGACAGGGGGCGTCCCTACGAGCAGTACTTC. The chain recombines TRBV4-1 with TRBJ2-7, with 12 bases lining up with TRBD1. The CDR3 contains 16 residues. The V gene end was trimmed by 5 bases and the J gene end by 2 bases; junction bases not matched to a gene: 7. Per germline, CDR1 MGHRA and CDR2 YSYEKL.

The gene calls are TRBV4-1 and TRBJ1-1; D is unclear. The CDR3 has 15 residues. V was trimmed by 0 bases and J by 7 bases, leaving 15 bases between them. Germline V CDR1 and CDR2: MGHRA, YSYEKL. The CDR3 sequence: CASSQDQSNRGEAFF. CDR3 coding DNA: TGCGCCAGCAGCCAAGATCAAAGTAATAGAGGTGAAGCTTTCTTT.

V is TRBV2 and J is TRBJ2-3; 10 bases line up with TRBD1. The CDR3 is 14 residues long. Germline values: CDR1 SNHLY, CDR2 FYNNEI. V lost 6 bases, J lost 3 bases, and 3 bases stayed unmatched. CDR3 loop: CASSGQGGTDTQYF. Written as DNA, the CDR3 is TGTGCCAGCAGCGGACAGGGGGGAACAGATACGCAGTATTTT.

J is TRBJ2-5 and V is TRBV5-4; D remains unclear. The CDR3 runs 14 residues. The germline CDR1 and CDR2 sequences are SGHNT and YYREEE (reference sequence). V lost 5 bases and J 5 bases, leaving 16 bases between the germline ends. The CDR3 DNA reads TGTGCCAGCAGTCGTGGCCCTGCATGGGAGACCCAGTACTTC. It codes for CASSRGPAWETQYF.

V is TRBV19 and J is TRBJ2-7; maybe TRBD1 (7 bases). The CDR3 runs to 13 residues. Trimming took off 3 bases at V and 6 bases at J, with 12 bases between the two ends. Per germline, CDR1 LNHDA and CDR2 SQIVND (reference sequence). CDR3 DNA sequence: TGTGCCAGTAGTATGAACAGGGGAGGCGAGCAGTACTTC. This codes for CASSMNRGGEQYF.

The chain combines TRBV4-1 with TRBJ2-3, with 8 bases that match TRBD2. Losses at the gene ends were 0 bases for V and 6 bases for J; bases not matched to a gene: 11. Germline CDR1 MGHRA, CDR2 YSYEKL. The CDR3 runs 17 residues. The CDR3 DNA reads TGCGCCAGCAGCCAAGAGTCGTTGGGACTAGTATTTGATACGCAGTATTTT. The encoded protein is CASSQESLGLVFDTQYF.

The V call is TRBV6-5, the J call TRBJ2-5; 8 nucleotides match TRBD1. V shed 6 bases, J shed 4 bases, and the junction held 4 bases outside the gene matches. CDR3 length: 13 amino acids. Per the germline V gene, CDR1 is MNHEY and CDR2 is SVGAGI. The CDR3 nucleotides read TGTGCCAGCAGCGAGGGACAGGTAGAGACCCAGTACTTC. Protein sequence: CASSEGQVETQYF.

V is TRBV2 and J is TRBJ1-1, with 7 bases identical to TRBD1. Losses at the gene ends were 5 bases for V and 8 bases for J; bases not matched to a gene: 5. CDR3 length: 12 amino acids. CDR1 and CDR2 from the germline V gene are SNHLY and FYNNEI. CDR3 residues: CASSQGDREAFF. Here the CDR3 DNA reads TGTGCCAGCAGTCAGGGGGACCGAGAAGCTTTCTTT.

The chain links TRBV4-1 to TRBJ1-5, with 8 bases identical to TRBD1. The CDR3 length is 18 residues. The germline V gene encodes CDR1 MGHRA and CDR2 YSYEKL. With V trimmed by 0 bases and J by 0 bases, 7 bases remained unmatched. The CDR3 sequence: CASSQESQGAGSNQPQHF. The CDR3 DNA follows: TGCGCCAGCAGCCAAGAAAGTCAGGGGGCAGGTAGCAATCAGCCCCAGCATTTT.

The chain couples TRBV3-1 (or the pseudogene TRBV3-2) to TRBJ1-1; 11 nucleotides align to TRBD1. Germline trimming cut 6 bases from V and 4 bases from J; bases unmatched to any gene: 4. CDR1 LGHDT and CDR2 YNNKEL come from the germline V gene (reference sequence). The CDR3 has 14 residues. For the CDR3, the DNA is TGTGCCAGCAGGGACAGGGGGCTAGGCACTGAAGCTTTCTTT. This encodes CASRDRGLGTEAFF.

This chain uses TRBV4-1 with TRBJ2-5; TRBD1 might be the D (5 bases). This CDR3 contains 16 residues. From germline, CDR1 is MGHRA and CDR2 YSYEKL. Trimming stripped 4 bases from V and 5 bases from J, with 20 bases between. CDR3 DNA sequence: TGCGCCAGCAGCCCCTATCAGTTGGCAGGGCTGGAGACCCAGTACTTC. It translates to CASSPYQLAGLETQYF.

This clone was picked up many times. The V gene is TRBV27, the J gene TRBJ1-2; 7 bases fit TRBD1. The CDR3 consists of 14 residues. V was clipped by 3 bases and J by 5 bases; unmatched bases: 6. Germline CDR1 reads MNHEY; CDR2 reads SMNVEV (reference sequence). The CDR3: CASSFSGQTYGYTF. In DNA form, the CDR3 reads TGTGCCAGCAGTTTCTCGGGACAGACATATGGCTACACCTTC.

This chain links TRBV11-3 with TRBJ1-1; 7 bases fit TRBD1. Unmatched junction bases numbered 9, after V lost 5 bases and J lost 6 bases. The CDR3 spans 14 residues. The germline V gene has CDR1 SGHNT and CDR2 YENEEA. The CDR3 here is CASSRGGERSEAFF. Written as DNA, the CDR3 is TGTGCCAGCAGCCGAGGGGGCGAGAGATCTGAAGCTTTCTTT.

In its sample, this clone was seen a few times. The V and J genes are TRBV6-6 and TRBJ2-7; 9 bases are shared with TRBD1. The germline CDR1 and CDR2 sequences are MNHNY and SVGAGI (reference sequence). V shed 0 bases, J shed 4 bases, and the junction held 4 bases outside the gene matches. The CDR3 has 15 residues. CDR3 in DNA: TGTGCCAGCAGTTACTCGAGACAGGGGGTGTACGAGCAGTACTTC. This encodes CASSYSRQGVYEQYF.

The chain links TRBV2 to TRBJ2-5; no clear D. Germline CDR1 reads SNHLY; CDR2 reads FYNNEI. The CDR3 is 11 amino acids. V shed 6 bases and J shed 5 bases, with 7 bases lying between them. This CDR3 reads CASSEEETQYF. CDR3 DNA: TGTGCCAGCAGCGAGGAGGAGACCCAGTACTTC.

The chain links TRBV6-1 to TRBJ1-5; no clear D. CDR3 length: 12 amino acids. The germline V gene has CDR1 MNHNS and CDR2 SASEGT. V lost 1 base to trimming and J lost 11 bases, with 9 bases between them. The CDR3: CASSEVGGSQHF. CDR3 DNA sequence: TGTGCCAGCAGTGAAGTGGGAGGGTCCCAGCATTTT.

The rearrangement joins TRBV6-5 to TRBJ1-5, with 7 bases matching TRBD1. V lost 4 bases to trimming and J lost 3 bases; unmatched junction nucleotides: 3. The CDR3 loop spans 14 amino acids. Looked up from germline, CDR1 is MNHEY and CDR2 is SVGAGI. The CDR3 sequence is CASSSGQPNQPQHF. The CDR3 bases are TGTGCCAGCAGTTCGGGACAGCCCAATCAGCCCCAGCATTTT.

This clone was recorded only once. The chain joins TRBV23-1 to TRBJ2-2; TRBD2 matches 10 bases. TRBV23-1 is an ORF, and what it does is uncertain. With 0 bases clipped from V and 1 base from J, the junction kept 5 bases outside the gene matches. CDR3 length equals 18 residues. CDR3 loop: CASSQSGTSDLNTGELFF. The CDR3 nucleotides are TGCGCCAGCAGTCAATCGGGGACTAGCGATTTGAACACCGGGGAGCTGTTTTTT.

This chain connects TRBV15 to TRBJ1-1, with D maybe TRBD1 (6 bases). The length of the CDR3 is 13 residues. From germline, CDR1 is LNHNV and CDR2 YYDKDF (reference sequence). The ends were cut back, 3 bases at V and 1 base at J, with 6 bases in the middle. The CDR3 DNA sequence: TGTGCCACCAGCAGCAGGGGGAACACTGAAGCTTTCTTT. Translating it yields CATSSRGNTEAFF.

The CDR3 bases are TGTGCCAGCAGTCTTTATGGGGCAGATACTCAAGAGACCCAGTACTTC. Translation gives CASSLYGADTQETQYF. The rearrangement uses TRBV3-1 (or the pseudogene TRBV3-2) and TRBJ2-5; possibly TRBD1 for D (5 bases). The V gene's germline CDR1 is LGHDT and CDR2 YNNKEL (reference sequence). The CDR3 runs 16 residues. The V end lost 6 bases, the J end lost 2 bases, and 19 bases lay between the germline ends.

A single count supports this clone. This sequence joins TRBV3-1 (or the pseudogene TRBV3-2) and TRBJ2-7; 7 bases match TRBD2. In germline, CDR1 is LGHDT, CDR2 YNNKEL (reference sequence). The trim removed 4 bases at V and 3 bases at J, leaving 6 bases unmatched. The CDR3 spans 14 residues. CDR3 region: CASSRGGTIYEQYF. The CDR3 nucleotides read TGTGCCAGCAGCCGGGGGGGGACTATCTACGAGCAGTACTTC.

This clone was seen a few times. The gene calls are TRBV27 and TRBJ2-5, with 9 bases matching TRBD2. J gave up 5 bases and V 5 bases, and 9 bases lay outside the gene matches. The germline V gene has CDR1 MNHEY and CDR2 SMNVEV (reference sequence). The CDR3 sequence is 15 residues long. The CDR3 sequence: CASSTLSSGEETQYF. CDR3 bases: TGTGCCAGCAGTACCCTCTCTAGCGGGGAGGAGACCCAGTACTTC.

This chain links TRBV6-1 with TRBJ1-5, with 8 positions matching TRBD1. Per the germline V gene, CDR1 is MNHNS and CDR2 is SASEGT. This CDR3 is 15 amino acids long. V trimming: 2 bases; J trimming: 5 bases; junction bases outside the gene matches: 5. CDR3 region: CASSELDRVDQPQHF. The DNA for the CDR3 is TGTGCCAGCAGTGAACTGGACAGGGTTGATCAGCCCCAGCATTTT.

This chain links TRBV7-2 with TRBJ2-5; D not resolved. Germline CDR1 reads SGHTA; CDR2 reads FQGNSA. Deletions cut 1 base from V and 2 bases from J, with 8 bases between. The CDR3 totals 14 residues. The CDR3 coding sequence is TGTGCCAGCAGCTTAGAGTCAGGACAAGAGACCCAGTACTTC. It codes for CASSLESGQETQYF.